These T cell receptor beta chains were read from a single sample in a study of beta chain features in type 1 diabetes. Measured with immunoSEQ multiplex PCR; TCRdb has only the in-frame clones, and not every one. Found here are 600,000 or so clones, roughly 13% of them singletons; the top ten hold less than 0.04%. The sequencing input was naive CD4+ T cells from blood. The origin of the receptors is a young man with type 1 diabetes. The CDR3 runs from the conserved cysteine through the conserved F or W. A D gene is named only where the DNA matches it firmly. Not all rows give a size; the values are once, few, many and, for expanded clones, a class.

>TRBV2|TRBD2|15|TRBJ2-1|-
CASSAERGGLGEQFF
TGTGCCAGCAGTGCGGAGCGGGGGGGCCTTGGTGAGCAGTTCTTC
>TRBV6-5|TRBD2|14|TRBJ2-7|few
CASSFGTSGYEQYF
TGTGCCAGCAGTTTCGGGACTAGCGGATACGAGCAGTACTTC
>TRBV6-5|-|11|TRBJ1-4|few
CATSRGEKLFF
TGTGCCACCTCAAGGGGCGAAAAACTGTTTTTT
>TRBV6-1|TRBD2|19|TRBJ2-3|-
CASSEKGLAGGSPTDTQYF
TGTGCCAGCAGTGAAAAAGGACTAGCGGGAGGTTCTCCCACAGATACGCAGTATTTT
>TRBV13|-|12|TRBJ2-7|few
CASSLDGYEQYF
TGTGCCAGCAGCTTAGACGGCTACGAGCAGTACTTC
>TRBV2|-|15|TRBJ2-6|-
CASSEGSSGANVLTF
TGTGCCAGCAGTGAGGGCAGCTCTGGGGCCAACGTCCTGACTTTC
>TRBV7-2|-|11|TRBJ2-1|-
CASSQWNEQFF
TGTGCCAGCAGTCAATGGAATGAGCAGTTCTTC
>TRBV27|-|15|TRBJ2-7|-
CASTPNSGGAYEQYF
TGTGCCAGCACTCCCAACTCGGGGGGCGCCTACGAGCAGTACTTC
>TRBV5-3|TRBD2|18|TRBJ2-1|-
CARSLPDLSGRYYNEQFF
TGTGCCAGAAGCCTACCCGACCTTAGCGGGAGGTACTACAATGAGCAGTTCTTC
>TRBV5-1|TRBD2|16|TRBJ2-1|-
CASSLINPGGYNEQFF
TGCGCCAGCAGCTTGATAAACCCGGGGGGCTACAATGAGCAGTTCTTC
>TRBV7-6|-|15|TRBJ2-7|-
CASRPSGGLNYEQYF
TGTGCCAGCAGACCCAGCGGAGGCCTAAACTACGAGCAGTACTTC
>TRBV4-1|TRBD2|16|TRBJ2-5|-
CASSLAGGRDQETQYF
TGCGCCAGCAGCCTAGCGGGAGGTAGGGACCAAGAGACCCAGTACTTC
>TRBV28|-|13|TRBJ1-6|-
CASSSLWNSPLHF
TGTGCCAGCAGTTCGTTGTGGAATTCACCCCTCCACTTT
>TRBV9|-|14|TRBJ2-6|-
CASSVGSGANVLTF
TGTGCCAGCAGCGTAGGGTCTGGGGCCAACGTCCTGACTTTC
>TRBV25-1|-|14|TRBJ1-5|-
CASSPGRRDQPQHF
TGTGCCAGCAGCCCCGGGAGGCGGGATCAGCCCCAGCATTTT
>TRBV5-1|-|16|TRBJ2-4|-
CASSQRTGAAKNIQYF
TGCGCCAGCAGTCAGCGGACGGGGGCAGCCAAAAACATTCAGTACTTC
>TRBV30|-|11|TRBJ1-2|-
CAWSVFYGYTF
TGTGCCTGGAGTGTGTTCTATGGCTACACCTTC
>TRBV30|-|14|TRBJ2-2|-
CAWITTRLAGELFF
TGTGCCTGGATCACAACTCGGCTGGCCGGGGAGCTGTTTTTT
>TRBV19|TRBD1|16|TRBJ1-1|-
CASKRNRDSQNTEAFF
TGTGCCAGTAAACGGAATAGGGACAGCCAGAACACTGAAGCTTTCTTT
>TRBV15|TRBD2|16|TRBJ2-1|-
CATSGFEGRAYNEQFF
TGTGCCACCAGCGGCTTTGAAGGGAGGGCCTACAATGAGCAGTTCTTC
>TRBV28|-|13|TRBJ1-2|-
CASSFGPGGGYTF
TGTGCCAGCAGTTTCGGGCCAGGTGGTGGCTACACCTTC
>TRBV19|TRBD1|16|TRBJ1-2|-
CASSITGQGYDYGYTF
TGTGCCAGTAGTATTACTGGACAGGGTTACGACTATGGCTACACCTTC
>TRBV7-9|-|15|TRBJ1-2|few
CASSRANPGDNGYTF
TGTGCCAGCAGCAGGGCGAACCCAGGGGACAATGGCTACACCTTC
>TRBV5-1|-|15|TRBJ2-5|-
CASSNARGWQETQYF
TGCGCCAGCTCGAACGCCAGGGGATGGCAAGAGACCCAGTACTTC
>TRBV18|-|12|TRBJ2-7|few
CASSSTNYEQYF
TGTGCCAGCTCATCTACAAACTACGAGCAGTACTTC
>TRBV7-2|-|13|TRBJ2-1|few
CASSPLQVGEQFF
TGTGCCAGCAGCCCACTCCAGGTAGGCGAGCAGTTCTTC
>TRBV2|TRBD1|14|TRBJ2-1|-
CASSGTGEVLEQFF
TGTGCCAGCAGTGGGACAGGGGAGGTGTTGGAGCAGTTCTTC
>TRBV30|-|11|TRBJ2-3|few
CAWSPSNTQYF
TGTGCCTGGAGTCCCTCGAATACGCAGTATTTT
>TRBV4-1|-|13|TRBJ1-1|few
CASSQGRAAEAFF
TGCGCCAGCAGCCAAGGGAGGGCGGCTGAAGCTTTCTTT
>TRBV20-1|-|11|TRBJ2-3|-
CSAWTTDTQYF
TGCAGTGCTTGGACCACAGATACGCAGTATTTT
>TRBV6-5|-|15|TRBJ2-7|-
CASSYSLSGAYEQYF
TGTGCCAGCAGTTACTCGCTAAGTGGGGCCTACGAGCAGTACTTC
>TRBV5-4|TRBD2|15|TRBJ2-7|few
CASSLAGTSRYEQYF
TGTGCCAGCAGCTTGGCCGGGACTAGCCGCTACGAGCAGTACTTC
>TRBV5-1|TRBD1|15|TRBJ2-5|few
CASKVGRQGGETQYF
TGCGCCAGCAAGGTTGGAAGACAGGGCGGTGAGACCCAGTACTTC
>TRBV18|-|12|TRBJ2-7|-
CASAGPSYEQYF
TGTGCCAGCGCTGGGCCTTCCTACGAGCAGTACTTC
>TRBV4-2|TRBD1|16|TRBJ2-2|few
CASSQPGDSHTGELFF
TGTGCCAGCAGCCAGCCTGGGGACAGTCACACCGGGGAGCTGTTTTTT
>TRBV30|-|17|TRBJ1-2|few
CAWSGRKGGLGFSGYTF
TGTGCCTGGAGCGGGAGGAAGGGAGGCTTAGGATTCTCTGGCTACACCTTC
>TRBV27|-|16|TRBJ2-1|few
CASRWGPMSSYNEQFF
TGTGCCAGCAGATGGGGCCCTATGAGCTCCTACAATGAGCAGTTCTTC